One sample yielded the 26 T cell receptor beta chains listed below, sequenced in a study of T-cell reconstitution after alpha-beta-depleted transplantation in children. Preparation of the TCRbeta library involved a method that used unique molecular identifiers. TCRdb fed the PCR reads into MiXCR, producing one record per CDR3 protein. This repertoire shows roughly 790,000 distinct CDR3 sequences, approximately 15% found once; its top ten account for just under 5%. Sequences were derived from PBMCs, mostly from graft donor cells, sampled 360 days after TCRalphabeta/CD19-depleted stem cell transplant. These receptors came from a male patient younger than 18 who had a stem cell transplant for acute lymphoblastic leukemia, so the T cells may come from the graft donor.

The gene calls are TRBV7-8 and TRBJ1-4; the match to TRBD1 covers 8 bases. The CDR3 is 14 residues long. Germline loops: CDR1 SGHVS, CDR2 FQNEAQ. Losses at the gene ends were 5 bases for V and 6 bases for J; bases not matched to a gene: 5. The CDR3 loop is CASSIGQGDEKLFF. DNA of the CDR3: TGTGCCAGCAGCATCGGACAGGGAGATGAAAAACTGTTTTTT. The full variable domain, in which reference TRBV7-8 and TRBJ1-4 provide the parts outside the CDR3, is GAGVSQSPRYKVAKRGQDVALRCDPISGHVSLFWYQQALGQGPEFLTYFQNEAQLDKSGLPSDRFFAERPEGSVSTLKIQRTQQEDSAVYLCASSIGQGDEKLFFGSGTQLSVL.

The chain uses TRBV2 and TRBJ2-1, with 7 bases that match TRBD2. With 2 bases clipped from V and 8 bases from J, the junction kept 9 bases outside the gene matches. The CDR3 is 15 residues long. The germline V gene has CDR1 SNHLY and CDR2 FYNNEI. CDR3 in amino acids: CASSESGLVSYEQFF. The DNA of the CDR3 is TGTGCCAGCAGTGAAAGTGGACTAGTTTCTTATGAGCAGTTCTTC.

This clonotype was picked up a small number of times. J is TRBJ2-3 and V is TRBV15; 7 bases line up with TRBD1. J gave up 3 bases and V 0 bases, and 6 bases lay outside the gene matches. Germline V gene sequence: CDR1 LNHNV, CDR2 YYDKDF (reference sequence). The CDR3 sequence is 16 residues long. The CDR3 DNA reads TGTGCCACCAGCAGAGATGGGGACAGATTAACAGATACGCAGTATTTT. It yields the protein CATSRDGDRLTDTQYF.

The rearrangement joins TRBV11-3 to TRBJ2-2; D remains unclear. The CDR3 length is 14 residues. Trimming cost V 1 base and J 7 bases, with 10 bases left between them. CDR1 and CDR2 (germline): SGHNT, YENEEA. Here the CDR3 reads CASSLVSGSGELFF. In DNA form, the CDR3 reads TGTGCCAGCAGCTTAGTTTCAGGCAGCGGGGAGCTGTTTTTT.

The gene calls are TRBV15 and TRBJ2-1; no firm D call. Germline V gene data show CDR1 as LNHNV and CDR2 as YYDKDF (reference sequence). The CDR3 sequence is 14 residues long. Between the trimmed V and J ends, which lost 5 bases and 9 bases, there was a span of 17 bases. CDR3 residues: CATSLSHQWGEQFF. CDR3 in DNA: TGTGCCACCAGCTTAAGTCACCAGTGGGGTGAGCAGTTCTTC.

V gene TRBV4-1 combines with J gene TRBJ2-1; 10 bases are shared with TRBD2. V dropped 4 bases and J dropped 12; count of bases not matched to a gene: 12. Germline V CDR1 and CDR2: MGHRA, YSYEKL. The CDR3 is 15 residues long. DNA for the CDR3: TGCGCCAGCAGCCTCTTAGCGGGGGGCCTTCGGGCGCAGTTCTTC. Translating it yields CASSLLAGGLRAQFF.

The sample holds many counts of this clonotype. The chain links TRBV27 to TRBJ2-2; D is tentatively TRBD1 or TRBD2 (6 bases each). This CDR3 contains 16 residues. V gave up 5 bases and J gave up 3 bases, with 16 bases separating them. The germline CDR1 and CDR2 sequences are MNHEY and SMNVEV (reference sequence). CDR3 protein: CASSPRPGAYTGELFF. CDR3 nucleotides: TGTGCCAGCAGTCCACGTCCGGGGGCCTACACCGGGGAGCTGTTTTTT.

This clonotype appeared a single time. The J gene is TRBJ2-7, the V gene TRBV6-1; 8 positions match TRBD2. The CDR3 consists of 17 residues. The V gene's germline CDR1 is MNHNS and CDR2 SASEGT. J gave up 5 bases and V 7 bases, and 19 bases lay outside the gene matches. The CDR3, as DNA: TGTGCCAGCAAAATGGGAGGGGGGACTAGGGCTTTCCACGAGCAGTACTTC. This sequence encodes CASKMGGGTRAFHEQYF.

The rearrangement links TRBV18 to TRBJ2-4; 8 positions match TRBD1. Per germline, CDR1 KGHSH and CDR2 LQKENI. The CDR3 extends over 16 amino acids. V lost 3 bases and J lost 2; bases outside the gene matches: 6. CDR3 nucleotide sequence: TGTGCCAGCTCACCGTCCACAGGGGGGTCCAAAAACATTCAGTACTTC. Its translation: CASSPSTGGSKNIQYF. The full variable domain, in which reference TRBV18 and TRBJ2-4 provide the parts outside the CDR3, is NAGVMQNPRHLVRRRGQEARLRCSPMKGHSHVYWYRQLPEEGLKFMVYLQKENIIDESGMPKERFSAEFPKEGPSILRIQQVVRGDSAAYFCASSPSTGGSKNIQYFGAGTRLSVL.

Here the CDR3 DNA reads TGTGCCAGCAGCGGGGACAGGGGTTTTAATCAGCCCCAGCATTTT. Amino acid sequence: CASSGDRGFNQPQHF. The V and J genes are TRBV2 and TRBJ1-5; TRBD1 agrees at 10 bases. The CDR3 is made up of 15 amino acids. CDR1 and CDR2 (germline): SNHLY, FYNNEI. Unmatched junction bases numbered 6, after V lost 6 bases and J lost 4 bases.

Concerning this clonotype: It may be a read error: a sequence one base away is much more abundant. V gene TRBV20-1 combines with J gene TRBJ2-7; 7 nucleotides match TRBD1. Germline lookup yields CDR1 DFQATT and CDR2 SNEGSKA (reference sequence). Trimming at V came to 0 bases and at J to 6 bases, leaving 8 bases not matched to a gene. CDR3 size: 14 residues. The CDR3 coding sequence is TGCAGTGCTAGAGATCTTGGGACAGTCTCCGAGCAGTACTTC. This codes for CSARDLGTVSEQYF.

This clonotype was recorded a few times. This chain joins TRBV4-2 and TRBJ2-5; 12 bases line up with TRBD2. The J segment lost 6 bases and the V segment lost 6 bases, leaving 11 bases of the junction unmatched. This CDR3 region has 16 residues. Germline CDR1 reads LGHNA; CDR2 reads YNFKEQ. This CDR3 is CASRDLAGGPRKTQYF. CDR3 DNA: TGTGCCAGCAGAGACCTAGCGGGAGGGCCTAGGAAGACCCAGTACTTC.

The chain links TRBV5-1 to TRBJ2-6; TRBD2 is a possible D gene (7 bases). The CDR3 runs to 17 residues. V lost 0 bases to trimming and J lost 0 bases, with 10 bases between them. The germline V gene has CDR1 SGHRS and CDR2 YFSETQ. CDR3 amino acids: CASSLEGGGSGANVLTF. For the CDR3, the DNA is TGCGCCAGCAGCTTGGAAGGGGGGGGCTCTGGGGCCAACGTCCTGACTTTC.

The chain is built from TRBV6-5 and TRBJ1-2, with D tentatively TRBD1 (5 bases). Trimming stripped 2 bases from V and 5 bases from J, with 15 bases between. Germline assignment: CDR1 MNHEY and CDR2 SVGAGI. There are 15 residues in the CDR3. The CDR3 DNA sequence: TGTGCCAGCAGTTACGGGGGAGTCAGCTTGTATGGCTACACCTTC. Its translation: CASSYGGVSLYGYTF.

This clonotype was seen a handful of times. The chain combines TRBV20-1 with TRBJ2-7; D might be TRBD2 (6 bases). The germline CDR1 and CDR2 sequences are DFQATT and SNEGSKA (reference sequence). The CDR3 covers 13 residues. Trimming pared 4 bases from V and 1 base from J, leaving 11 bases between. As DNA, the CDR3 is TGCAGTGCTATTGGCGGGGCATCCTACGAGCAGTACTTC. It translates to CSAIGGASYEQYF.

This clonotype was counted a few times. The chain uses TRBV7-9 and TRBJ2-7; D is possibly TRBD1 (7 bases). The CDR3 is 15 residues long. V was clipped by 5 bases and J by 2 bases, with 16 bases between them. Per the germline V gene, CDR1 is SEHNR and CDR2 is FQNEAQ (reference sequence). For the CDR3, the DNA is TGTGCCAGCAGCCAGGGACAGTCGGGGGCCTACGAGCAGTACTTC. Residues: CASSQGQSGAYEQYF.

The chain recombines TRBV25-1 with TRBJ1-6, with D perhaps matching TRBD1 (6 bases). Germline lookup yields CDR1 MGHDK and CDR2 SYGVNS. The CDR3 is made up of 14 amino acids. V was cut by 6 bases and J by 8 bases, with 14 bases left in between. In DNA, the CDR3 is TGTGCCAGCAGCGCCGACAGGAATTATTCACCCCTCCACTTT. Its protein product is CASSADRNYSPLHF.

This clonotype has a count of ten or more. The chain couples TRBV5-1 to TRBJ2-1; D is unresolved. This CDR3 spans 12 amino acids. Trimming shortened V by 2 bases and J by 10 bases, and 10 bases separated the two germline ends. CDR1 is SGHRS and CDR2 is YFSETQ in the germline V gene. CDR3 region: CASSFGSWEQFF. CDR3 DNA: TGCGCCAGCAGCTTTGGTTCATGGGAGCAGTTCTTC.

The chain couples TRBV14 to TRBJ2-7; D gene ambiguous. V lost 2 bases to trimming and J lost 4 bases, with 9 bases between them. Germline values: CDR1 SGHDN, CDR2 FVKESK. CDR3 length: 13 amino acids. CDR3 loop: CASSQFPWYEQYF. CDR3 nucleotides: TGTGCCAGCAGCCAATTCCCTTGGTACGAGCAGTACTTC.

The V gene is TRBV20-1, the J gene TRBJ2-5, with 8 bases aligning to TRBD1. CDR1 is DFQATT, CDR2 SNEGSKA, per germline (reference sequence). V shed 5 bases and J 2 bases; nucleotides not matched to a gene: 7. This CDR3 is built from 14 residues. This CDR3 reads CSAGGTGLQETQYF. The CDR3 nucleotides are TGCAGTGCTGGGGGGACAGGACTACAAGAGACCCAGTACTTC.

The chain links TRBV7-2 to TRBJ2-1, with D unresolved. Trimming pared 3 bases from V and 10 bases from J, leaving 13 bases between. The CDR3 runs to 13 residues. The germline V gene has CDR1 SGHTA and CDR2 FQGNSA. The CDR3 sequence is CASSFVGPQEQFF. Written as DNA, the CDR3 is TGTGCCAGCAGCTTCGTTGGCCCCCAGGAGCAGTTCTTC.

This clonotype was seen more than once but under ten times. This rearrangement joins TRBV5-5 to TRBJ2-2; 11 bases agree with TRBD2. V lost 5 bases and J lost 4; bases outside the gene matches: 7. Germline V lookup: CDR1 SGHKS, CDR2 YYEKEE (reference sequence). The CDR3 runs to 16 residues. As DNA, the CDR3 is TGTGCCAGCAGTACTAGCGGGAGTCGGAGCACCGGGGAGCTGTTTTTT. Its protein product is CASSTSGSRSTGELFF.

This clonotype was seen more than once but under ten times. This rearrangement joins TRBV29-1 to TRBJ2-1; D call uncertain. CDR3 length: 14 amino acids. Trimming removed 4 bases from V and 0 bases from J, with 10 bases in between. CDR1 is SQVTM, CDR2 ANQGSEA, per germline. CDR3 sequence reads: CSVVFMHSYNEQFF. The DNA for the CDR3 is TGCAGCGTTGTCTTCATGCACTCCTACAATGAGCAGTTCTTC.

This clonotype was detected many times. The gene calls are TRBV24-1 and TRBJ2-7; D assignment may be TRBD1 or TRBD2 (5 bases each). This CDR3 comprises 13 residues. The germline gives CDR1 KGHDR, CDR2 SFDVKD. Between the trimmed V and J ends, which lost 5 bases and 3 bases, there was a span of 10 bases. The CDR3 DNA follows: TGTGCCACCAGTGGTGGGGGTGGCTACGAGCAGTACTTC. Its protein is CATSGGGGYEQYF.

This chain links TRBV12-3 or TRBV12-4 with TRBJ2-1; D may be TRBD2 (6 bases). This CDR3 region has 14 residues. Trimming took 6 bases from V and 4 from J, leaving 13 bases between them. In nucleotides, the CDR3 is TGTGCCAGCAGCCGGGGGTCCCCTTACAATGAGCAGTTCTTC. Translation gives CASSRGSPYNEQFF.

The J gene is TRBJ2-5, the V gene TRBV5-1; tentatively, D is TRBD1 or TRBD2 (5 bases each). The CDR3 sequence is 15 residues long. The germline CDR1 and CDR2 sequences are SGHRS and YFSETQ. Trimming removed 5 bases at V and 2 bases at J, with 16 bases between. The CDR3: CASSQGVARQETQYF. The CDR3 DNA sequence: TGCGCCAGCAGTCAGGGCGTAGCGAGGCAAGAGACCCAGTACTTC. The full variable domain, in which reference TRBV5-1 and TRBJ2-5 provide the parts outside the CDR3, is KAGVTQTPRYLIKTRGQQVTLSCSPISGHRSVSWYQQTPGQGLQFLFEYFSETQRNKGNFPGRFSGRQFSNSRSEMNVSTLELGDSALYLCASSQGVARQETQYFGPGTRLLVL.